Detailed here is one T cell receptor (beta chain). Its antigen is currently not known. No quality values exist for individual bases; no much larger clone is one base distant. These data come from a study of T cell responses to AZD1222 COVID-19 vaccine (dated by TCRdb to about 2021). Notes on the research overall: AZD1222 recipients given second doses at about 4 weeks or at about 12 weeks were pooled, since spike-specific TCR depth and breadth were not found to differ between the two schedules. A total of more than 230 trial participants underwent TCR sequencing, of whom 200 to 220 received two doses of AZD1222 and about 26 received two doses of the MenACWY control vaccine. Trial participants were enrolled by age into 18-55, 56-69 and 70-plus year subgroups, with 148, 28 and 57 TCR-sequenced participants respectively. The study at large found these results: The 56-69-year group was small, and its depth increase did not reach significance, likely because of low power. After two AZD1222 doses, both the breadth and the depth of spike-specific TCRs were significantly higher than at day 0 and than in MenACWY recipients. Participants were mostly white British and included more females than males, and it was suggested by the authors that clonal diversity may have been underestimated. Because no day 14 peak-response samples were available, the repertoires could be characterized only after the peak T cell response. Nearly half of unique spike-specific TCRs reportedly recognized epitopes outside regions mutated in the B.1.351 and B.1.1.7 variants. Conclusions about previously exposed vaccinees are limited because only six or seven AZD1222 recipients were SARS-CoV-2 seropositive at baseline. The vaccine-associated CD4 TCRs covered the entire spike protein, and the dominant responses fell in regions 160-218 and 743-854.

Reading the label with the study, this specimen's time point is: baseline before first vaccination. Vaccinee samples came from UK trials COV001 and COV002, including a single-blind randomized controlled phase 2/3 trial of AZD1222 (ChAdOx1 nCoV-19) in healthy adults. For TCRbeta chain sequencing, PBMC samples were collected from trial participants at day 0 and at day 28 after the second dose. Including the terminal cysteine and phenylalanine, the CDR3 comprises 15 residues. CDR3 DNA is the only sequence kept; it has 45 bases, read in frame from the first base. The germline V gene encodes CDR1 LNHDA and CDR2 SQIVND (reference sequence). V drops 7 bases and J drops 1 base, leaving 13 bases in between. The CDR3 regions of human TCRbeta chains were analyzed by immunosequencing. The paper's data handling went like this. Repertoire TCRs were checked for matches against a reference library of SARS-CoV-2-specific TCRs that had been generated using the MIRA antigen-specificity platform. Breadth meant the fraction of unique TCRs that were SARS-CoV-2-associated, whereas depth meant the fraction of total T cells that were SARS-CoV-2-associated. Each spike-specific TCR was assigned to its reactive spike region and to a CD4 or CD8 class using the MIRA data. Log10-transformed breadth and depth values were compared by one-way ANOVA with Sidak's multiple comparisons tests. This immuneACCESS table, as held by TCRdb, lists in-frame sequences with V and J called but not all clones. Of the missing ones, under half trace to an unresolved V gene in checked studies; the others have no known cause. The DNA gave D and trimming, while V, J and clone size come from that table. The sample table contains approximately 98,000 clones; only one count was recorded for roughly 86% of them. Less than 3.5% of the sample is taken by the ten largest.

This chain joins TRBV19 to TRBJ2-2; tentative D gene TRBD1, with 5 bases matching. The sequence derives from an adult in good health. This specimen consisted of peripheral blood, obtained on day 0 of AZD1222 vaccination. The CDR3 protein: CASTLPTGNTGELFF. The bases are TGTGCCAGTACCCTCCCAACAGGGAACACCGGGGAGCTGTTTTTT.